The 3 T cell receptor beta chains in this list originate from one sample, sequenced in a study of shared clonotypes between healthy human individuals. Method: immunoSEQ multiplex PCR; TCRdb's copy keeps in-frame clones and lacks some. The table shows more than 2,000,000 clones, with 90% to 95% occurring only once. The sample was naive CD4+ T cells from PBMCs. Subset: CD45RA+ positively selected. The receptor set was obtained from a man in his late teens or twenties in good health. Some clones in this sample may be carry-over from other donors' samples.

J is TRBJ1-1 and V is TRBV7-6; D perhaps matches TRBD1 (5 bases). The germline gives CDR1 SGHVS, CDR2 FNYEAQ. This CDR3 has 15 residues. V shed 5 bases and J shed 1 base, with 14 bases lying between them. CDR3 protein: CASSGTEGRNTEAFF. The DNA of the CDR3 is TGTGCCAGCAGCGGGACGGAGGGCAGGAACACTGAAGCTTTCTTT.

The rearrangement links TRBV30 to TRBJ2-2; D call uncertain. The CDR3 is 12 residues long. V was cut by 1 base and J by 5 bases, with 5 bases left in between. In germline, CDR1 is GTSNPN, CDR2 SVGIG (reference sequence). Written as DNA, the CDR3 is TGTGCCTGGAGTGGTGGGACCGGGGAGCTGTTTTTT. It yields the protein CAWSGGTGELFF.

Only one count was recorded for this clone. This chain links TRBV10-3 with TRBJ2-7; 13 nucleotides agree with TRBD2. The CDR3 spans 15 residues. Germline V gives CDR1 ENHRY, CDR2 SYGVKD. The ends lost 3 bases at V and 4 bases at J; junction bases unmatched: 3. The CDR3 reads CAISDATSGRYEQYF. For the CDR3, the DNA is TGTGCCATCAGTGACGCGACTAGCGGGAGGTACGAGCAGTACTTC.